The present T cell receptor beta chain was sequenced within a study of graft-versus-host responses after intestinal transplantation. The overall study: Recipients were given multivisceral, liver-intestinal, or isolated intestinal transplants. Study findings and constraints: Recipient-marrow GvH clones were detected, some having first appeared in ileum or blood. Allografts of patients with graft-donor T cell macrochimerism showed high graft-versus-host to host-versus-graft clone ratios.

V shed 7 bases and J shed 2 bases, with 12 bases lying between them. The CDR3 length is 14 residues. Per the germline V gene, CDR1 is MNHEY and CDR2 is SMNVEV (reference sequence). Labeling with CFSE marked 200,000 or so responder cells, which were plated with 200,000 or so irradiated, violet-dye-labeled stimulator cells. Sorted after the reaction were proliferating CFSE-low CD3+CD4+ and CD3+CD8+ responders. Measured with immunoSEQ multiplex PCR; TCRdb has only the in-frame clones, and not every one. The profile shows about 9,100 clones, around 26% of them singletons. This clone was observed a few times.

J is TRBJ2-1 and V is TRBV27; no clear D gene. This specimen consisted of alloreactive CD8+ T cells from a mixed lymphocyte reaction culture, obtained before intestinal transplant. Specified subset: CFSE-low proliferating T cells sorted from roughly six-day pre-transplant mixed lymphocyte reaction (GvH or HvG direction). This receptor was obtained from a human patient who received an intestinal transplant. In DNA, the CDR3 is TGTGCCAGCACCCCTGGCGGAACCTACAATGAGCAGTTCTTC. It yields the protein CASTPGGTYNEQFF.